This TCR beta chain was found in a study of T cells in Graves' hyperthyroidism and ophthalmopathy. Germline CDR1 MNHEY, CDR2 SVGAGI. The CDR3 loop spans 14 amino acids. V was clipped by 2 bases and J by 4 bases; unmatched bases: 3. RNA transcripts provided the source from which TCR beta CDR3 regions were amplified. The HTBI primer set was used in a first-round RT-PCR of the TCR CDR3. TCRdb passed the multiplex PCR reads through MiXCR, listing each CDR3 protein once. This table has 35,000 or so distinct CDR3 sequences, 40% to 60% appearing once. This TCR derives from a middle-aged man with Graves' ophthalmopathy. Specimen: blood. The chain uses TRBV6-5 and TRBJ1-2, with 8 bases matching TRBD1. CDR3 in DNA: TGTGCCAGCAGTTACGGGACAGGATTCTATGGCTACACCTTC. This encodes CASSYGTGFYGYTF.